Listed here are 30 T cell receptor beta chains from one sample, sequenced in a study of cytomegalovirus exposure and HLA in healthy donors. With 60 Vbeta and 13 Jbeta primers, the PCR was carried out. Sequenced by immunoSEQ multiplex PCR; TCRdb stores in-frame clones only, minus some. Of about 130,000 clones in the sample, 65% to 80% are singletons; the top ten hold 6% to 7.5%. The specimen was PBMCs. Receptors were obtained from a middle-aged man in good health and CMV-seropositive.

This clone was seen a few times. The rearrangement links TRBV21-1 to TRBJ2-7; TRBD1, as called in the table, went unchecked against the DNA. TRBV21-1 is termed a pseudogene. CDR3 length equals 15 residues. The chain's CDR3 is CASSITGGWSYEQYF. The CDR3 DNA reads as TGTGCCAGCAGCATTACAGGGGGTTGGTCCTACGAGCAGTACTTC.

The genes are TRBV2 and TRBJ2-2, with TRBD2 matching over 7 bases. The CDR3 contains 15 residues. The germline V gene has CDR1 SNHLY and CDR2 FYNNEI. The V and J ends lost 2 bases and 4 bases, in that order; junction bases with no gene match: 4. The DNA of the CDR3 is TGTGCCAGCAGTGAATCTAGCGGCGCCACCGGGGAGCTGTTTTTT. Its translation is CASSESSGATGELFF.

The V call is TRBV5-1, the J call TRBJ2-1; 7 bases are shared with TRBD2. V trimming: 4 bases; J trimming: 7 bases; junction bases outside the gene matches: 8. This CDR3 has 14 amino acids. From germline, CDR1 is SGHRS and CDR2 YFSETQ. The CDR3 protein is CASSLSTSKNEQFF. The CDR3 DNA sequence: TGCGCCAGCAGCCTCTCGACTAGCAAGAATGAGCAGTTCTTC.

V and J are TRBV11-1 and TRBJ2-5; D is undetermined. The CDR3 runs 13 residues. CDR1 is SGHAT, CDR2 FQDESV, per germline (reference sequence). V was shortened by 5 bases and J by 4 bases, with 11 bases between the two germline ends. CDR3 bases: TGTGCCAGCAGCCCCACGTTAGCAGAGACCCAGTACTTC. This sequence encodes CASSPTLAETQYF.

The J gene is TRBJ1-5, the V gene TRBV19; a weak D match, TRBD1 (6 bases). Germline CDR1 and CDR2: LNHDA and SQIVND (reference sequence). V lost 3 bases and J lost 9, with 15 bases in between. The CDR3 sequence is 14 residues long. CDR3 sequence: CASSILQAQGPQHF. The CDR3 DNA follows: TGTGCCAGTAGTATTTTACAGGCACAGGGGCCCCAGCATTTT.

With regard to this clone: At one of its ends the junction is not consistent with the germline gene, which may arise from a read error. Other DNA sequences within the sample encode an identical CDR3. CDR3: CASSPSSGTGTF. CDR3 DNA: TGTGCTAGCAGCCCCTCCTCCGGGACAGGCACTTTT. The chain links TRBV7-9 to TRBJ1-3, with 8 positions matching TRBD1. This CDR3 is built from 12 residues. Germline V CDR1 and CDR2: SEHNR, FQNEAQ (reference sequence).

The rearrangement joins TRBV27 to TRBJ1-2, with 7 bases matching TRBD1. In germline, CDR1 is MNHEY, CDR2 SMNVEV (reference sequence). V was clipped by 3 bases and J by 4 bases; unmatched bases: 8. The CDR3 sequence is 15 residues long. CDR3 residues: CASSLTGLRRYGYTF. CDR3 DNA: TGTGCCAGCAGTTTGACAGGGTTAAGACGCTATGGCTACACCTTC.

V is TRBV9 and J is TRBJ2-3, with 9 nucleotides matching TRBD2. CDR3 size: 14 residues. After removal of 8 bases from V and 2 bases from J, the junction contained 6 bases not matched to a gene. CDR1 and CDR2 (germline): SGDLS, YYNGEE. The CDR3: CASRGLATTDTQYF. The CDR3 region has the DNA TGTGCCAGTCGAGGACTAGCGACCACAGATACGCAGTATTTT.

V and J are TRBV2 and TRBJ1-4, with a possible D match to TRBD1 (6 bases). The CDR3 contains 15 residues. Germline V gives CDR1 SNHLY, CDR2 FYNNEI. V was clipped by 4 bases and J by 0 bases, with 9 bases between them. The CDR3 sequence: CASSVRTATNEKLFF. CDR3 coding DNA: TGTGCCAGCAGTGTCCGGACAGCAACTAATGAAAAACTGTTTTTT. The complete variable domain, with remaining parts taken from reference TRBV2 and TRBJ1-4, reads EPEVTQTPSHQVTQMGQEVILRCVPISNHLYFYWYRQILGQKVEFLVSFYNNEISEKSEIFDDQFSVERPDGSNFTLKIRSTKLEDSAMYFCASSVRTATNEKLFFGSGTQLSVL.

This chain links TRBV11-2 with TRBJ1-5, with no clear D. Looked up from germline, CDR1 is SGHAT and CDR2 is FQNNGV. This CDR3 is built from 14 residues. V lost 4 bases to trimming and J lost 0 bases, with 7 bases between them. The CDR3 DNA reads TGTGCCAGCAGCTGGGGAGTTAGCAATCAGCCCCAGCATTTT. This sequence encodes CASSWGVSNQPQHF.

This chain links TRBV4-1 with TRBJ2-1; maybe TRBD2 (5 bases). The V end lost 1 base, the J end lost 2 bases, and 9 bases lay between the germline ends. CDR1 and CDR2 (germline): MGHRA, YSYEKL. CDR3 size: 15 residues. In DNA, the CDR3 is TGCGCCAGCAGCCAAGTGGCGGAGGCCTACAATGAGCAGTTCTTC. It translates to CASSQVAEAYNEQFF.

The chain combines TRBV5-8 with TRBJ2-1; 10 positions match TRBD2. This CDR3 contains 18 residues. In germline, CDR1 is SGHTS, CDR2 YDEGEE. V shed 2 bases, J shed 8 bases, and the junction held 16 bases outside the gene matches. The CDR3 reads CASSFEASGGMMVDEQFF. CDR3 in DNA: TGTGCCAGCAGCTTTGAAGCTAGCGGGGGCATGATGGTTGATGAGCAGTTCTTC.

The chain carries TRBV18 and TRBJ1-1, with D maybe TRBD1 (6 bases). This CDR3 is built from 14 residues. Germline V CDR1 and CDR2: KGHSH, LQKENI. V shed 5 bases and J shed 1 base, with 11 bases lying between them. In DNA, the CDR3 is TGTGCCAGCTCAACCGGGGGGGCGAACACTGAAGCTTTCTTT. Translating it yields CASSTGGANTEAFF.

The chain combines TRBV5-1 with TRBJ2-7; a weak D match, TRBD1 (5 bases). CDR1 is SGHRS and CDR2 is YFSETQ in the germline V gene. The CDR3 is made up of 14 amino acids. The ends were cut back, 4 bases at V and 3 bases at J, with 14 bases in the middle. The CDR3 sequence: CASSRTWGSYEQYF. CDR3 nucleotide sequence: TGCGCCAGCAGCCGAACTTGGGGCAGCTACGAGCAGTACTTC. The full variable domain, rest sourced from reference TRBV5-1 and TRBJ2-7, is KAGVTQTPRYLIKTRGQQVTLSCSPISGHRSVSWYQQTPGQGLQFLFEYFSETQRNKGNFPGRFSGRQFSNSRSEMNVSTLELGDSALYLCASSRTWGSYEQYFGPGTRLTVT.

This chain uses TRBV7-9 with TRBJ2-1; perhaps TRBD2 as D (6 bases). With 8 bases removed from V and 4 bases from J, the gap between germline ends came to 9 bases. The CDR3 spans 12 residues. Germline assignment: CDR1 SEHNR and CDR2 FQNEAQ (reference sequence). CDR3: CASGGGYNEQFF. The CDR3 bases are TGTGCCAGCGGGGGAGGTTACAATGAGCAGTTCTTC. Full variable domain (missing parts from reference TRBV7-9 and TRBJ2-1): DTGVSQNPRHKITKRGQNVTFRCDPISEHNRLYWYRQTLGQGPEFLTYFQNEAQLEKSRLLSDRFSAERPKGSFSTLEIQRTEQGDSAMYLCASGGGYNEQFFGPGTRLTVL.

The rearrangement links TRBV6-1 to TRBJ1-2, with D unresolved. The germline V and J ends were trimmed by 1 base and 4 bases, with 13 bases remaining between them. Germline CDR1 is MNHNS and CDR2 is SASEGT. This CDR3 region has 15 residues. The CDR3 nucleotides are TGTGCCAGCAGTGAAGGTGCCCACAGAACCTATGGCTACACCTTC. Translating gives CASSEGAHRTYGYTF.

The genes are TRBV5-6 and TRBJ2-7; D might be TRBD1 (6 bases). V lost 4 bases, J lost 4 bases, and 12 bases lay in between. Germline loops: CDR1 SGHDT, CDR2 YYEEEE. The CDR3 consists of 13 residues. The CDR3: CASSPGHLYEQYF. DNA for the CDR3: TGTGCCAGCAGCCCGGGACACCTATACGAGCAGTACTTC.

The V call is TRBV6-1, the J call TRBJ1-5, with 7 bases aligning to TRBD1. V lost 2 bases to trimming and J lost 7 bases; unmatched junction nucleotides: 8. The CDR3 is 15 amino acids. Germline loops: CDR1 MNHNS, CDR2 SASEGT. The CDR3 bases are TGTGCCAGCAGTGAACGACAGGGTATTTTGCAGCCCCAGCATTTT. Protein product: CASSERQGILQPQHF.

The V and J genes are TRBV2 and TRBJ2-7; 9 bases map to TRBD1. The germline CDR1 and CDR2 sequences are SNHLY and FYNNEI. The CDR3 is made up of 12 amino acids. Trimming took 7 bases from V and 3 from J; bases not matched to a gene: 1. The CDR3, as DNA: TGTGCCAGCAAGGGACAGGGCTACGAGCAGTACTTC. Translation gives CASKGQGYEQYF.

The chain joins TRBV28 to TRBJ2-3; TRBD2 is a possible D gene (5 bases). Trimming removed 6 bases at V and 2 bases at J, with 18 bases between. CDR1 is MDHEN, CDR2 SYDVKM, per germline. CDR3 length equals 16 residues. In DNA, the CDR3 is TGTGCCAGCAGCAACCGTGCGGAGGCACTCACAGATACGCAGTATTTT. Protein product: CASSNRAEALTDTQYF.

This sequence joins TRBV27 and TRBJ1-5, with 10 bases aligning to TRBD1. The CDR3 consists of 18 residues. V lost 5 bases to trimming and J lost 1 base; unmatched junction nucleotides: 11. In germline, CDR1 is MNHEY, CDR2 SMNVEV (reference sequence). The CDR3 is CASSPWGTGELSNQPQHF. CDR3 DNA sequence: TGTGCCAGCAGTCCATGGGGGACAGGGGAATTGAGCAATCAGCCCCAGCATTTT.

This rearrangement joins TRBV2 to TRBJ2-5, with 7 positions matching TRBD1. V lost 7 bases, J lost 4 bases, and 6 bases stayed unmatched. CDR3 length equals 13 residues. Germline V lookup: CDR1 SNHLY, CDR2 FYNNEI. CDR3 DNA sequence: TGTGCCAGCAACGACAGGGTCGGAGAGACCCAGTACTTC. Its translation is CASNDRVGETQYF.

The J gene is TRBJ1-1, the V gene TRBV15; D is perhaps TRBD1 (6 bases). The germline gives CDR1 LNHNV, CDR2 YYDKDF (reference sequence). V was cut by 4 bases and J by 4 bases, with 25 bases left in between. The CDR3 spans 18 residues. The CDR3 sequence is CATSKLRGGRLYGTEAFF. CDR3 nucleotide sequence: TGTGCCACCAGCAAATTGAGGGGGGGGCGCTTATACGGCACTGAAGCTTTCTTT.

This clone came up a few times. The chain combines TRBV5-1 with TRBJ2-3; 11 nucleotides align to TRBD1. Looked up from germline, CDR1 is SGHRS and CDR2 is YFSETQ. V lost 3 bases and J lost 3; bases outside the gene matches: 6. The CDR3 totals 16 residues. CDR3 nucleotide sequence: TGCGCCAGCAGCTCCGGACAGGGGGCTTCGACAGATACGCAGTATTTT. It specifies CASSSGQGASTDTQYF.

The chain employs TRBV10-3 and TRBJ2-2; 7 bases align to TRBD2. The germline gives CDR1 ENHRY, CDR2 SYGVKD. The CDR3 is 15 residues long. Trimming removed 3 bases from V and 1 base from J; junction bases left unmatched: 2. In DNA form, the CDR3 reads TGTGCCATCAGTGATTTAGCGGGGAACACCGGGGAGCTGTTTTTT. As protein: CAISDLAGNTGELFF.

Only one count was recorded for this clone. This chain connects TRBV5-1 to TRBJ2-7, with TRBD2 identical over 7 bases. V was pared by 4 bases and J by 3 bases, with 13 bases of the junction left unmatched. Germline CDR1 reads SGHRS; CDR2 reads YFSETQ. The CDR3 loop spans 16 amino acids. This CDR3 reads CASSRISGTMSYEQYF. The CDR3 coding sequence is TGCGCCAGCAGCCGTATCTCCGGGACTATGAGCTACGAGCAGTACTTC.

This chain uses TRBV5-8 with TRBJ2-1; 7 bases agree with TRBD1. Germline V lookup: CDR1 SGHTS, CDR2 YDEGEE. V was clipped by 1 base and J by 3 bases; unmatched bases: 4. There are 15 residues in the CDR3. This CDR3 reads CASSLYRGHYNEQFF. The DNA of the CDR3 is TGTGCCAGCAGCTTGTACAGGGGCCACTACAATGAGCAGTTCTTC.

The chain has TRBV6-6 and TRBJ1-5, with TRBD1 identical over 7 bases. After removal of 2 bases from V and 5 bases from J, the junction contained 9 bases not matched to a gene. The CDR3 runs to 16 residues. From germline, CDR1 is MNHNY and CDR2 SVGAGI (reference sequence). CDR3 nucleotides: TGTGCCAGCAGTTACCGCCCCGGGACAGCTGATCAGCCCCAGCATTTT. It codes for CASSYRPGTADQPQHF.

The genes are TRBV10-2 and TRBJ2-7; 12 positions agree with TRBD2. The V gene's germline CDR1 is WSHSY and CDR2 SAAADI. This CDR3 contains 17 residues. Losses at the gene ends were 4 bases for V and 6 bases for J; bases not matched to a gene: 13. CDR3 region: CASSGASGRALMSEQYF. The CDR3 DNA reads as TGCGCCAGCAGTGGGGCTAGCGGGAGGGCCCTCATGAGCGAGCAGTACTTC.

CDR3 DNA: TGCAGCGTTGAAGGCCCGGCGGTAGGCACTGAAGCTTTCTTT. It specifies CSVEGPAVGTEAFF. This rearrangement joins TRBV29-1 to TRBJ1-1; D remains ambiguous. Trimming removed 1 base from V and 4 bases from J, with 13 bases in between. The CDR3 extends over 14 amino acids. Looked up from germline, CDR1 is SQVTM and CDR2 is ANQGSEA.